The 19 T cell receptor beta chains below were found in one sample sequenced in a study of OX40 agonist ivuxolimab in advanced cancers. TCRdb keeps only in-frame clones here, not all; method: immunoSEQ multiplex PCR. In the table there are roughly 30,000 clones, around nine tenths of which are singletons. The sequences come from CD4+ or CD8+ T cells sorted from blood, collected in a trial of the OX40 agonist ivuxolimab. Receptors originate from an adult with an advanced solid tumor such as melanoma, head and neck, liver or kidney cancer.

The chain uses TRBV11-1 and TRBJ2-7, with D uncertain. There are 14 residues in the CDR3. Germline values: CDR1 SGHAT, CDR2 FQDESV (reference sequence). Trimming shortened V by 1 base and J by 0 bases, and 7 bases separated the two germline ends. CDR3 DNA sequence: TGTGCCAGCAGCTTAGGGCAGCTCTCCTACGAGCAGTACTTC. Translated, it gives CASSLGQLSYEQYF.

The chain carries TRBV18 and TRBJ2-1; D is unclear. Trimming cost V 2 bases and J 6 bases, with 5 bases left between them. Germline CDR1 KGHSH, CDR2 LQKENI. This CDR3 is 12 amino acids long. CDR3 bases: TGTGCCAGCTCACCAATAGGCAATGAGCAGTTCTTC. The encoded protein is CASSPIGNEQFF.

A single count supports this clone. The genes are TRBV7-9 and TRBJ2-1, with 8 positions matching TRBD1. Germline V gene sequence: CDR1 SEHNR, CDR2 FQNEAQ (reference sequence). Trimming removed 1 base from V and 8 bases from J; junction bases left unmatched: 13. The CDR3 spans 17 residues. The CDR3 DNA reads as TGTGCCAGCAGCTTAGTATACGGACAGGGCTTTTGGGATGAGCAGTTCTTC. Its translation is CASSLVYGQGFWDEQFF.

The chain links TRBV4-1 to TRBJ2-3, with 7 bases aligning to TRBD2. The length of the CDR3 is 17 residues. The germline CDR1 and CDR2 sequences are MGHRA and YSYEKL. With 0 bases clipped from V and 1 base from J, the junction kept 7 bases outside the gene matches. DNA for the CDR3: TGCGCCAGCAGCCAAGAGCCCGCTAGCGGTGGCACAGATACGCAGTATTTT. It codes for CASSQEPASGGTDTQYF.

This chain uses TRBV21-1 with TRBJ2-7. TRBV21-1 is a documented pseudogene. This CDR3 comprises 14 residues. CDR3 bases: TGTGCCAGCAGCAAGTGGCAGACCTCCTACGAGCAGTACTTC. Translation gives CASSKWQTSYEQYF.

The V call is TRBV5-6, the J call TRBJ2-1; D is uncertain. The CDR3 has 13 amino acids. The germline V and J ends were trimmed by 4 bases and 8 bases, with 13 bases remaining between them. Germline CDR1 is SGHDT and CDR2 is YYEEEE. In DNA form, the CDR3 reads TGTGCCAGCAGCCCCATTAGGGCTCATGAGCAGTTCTTC. Amino acids: CASSPIRAHEQFF. Drawing the rest from reference TRBV5-6 and TRBJ2-1, the complete variable domain is DAGVTQSPTHLIKTRGQQVTLRCSPKSGHDTVSWYQQALGQGPQFIFQYYEEEERQRGNFPDRFSGHQFPNYSSELNVNALLLGDSALYLCASSPIRAHEQFFGPGTRLTVL.

The chain uses TRBV4-1 and TRBJ2-7; no definite D call. V was cut by 0 bases and J by 2 bases, with 11 bases left in between. Looked up from germline, CDR1 is MGHRA and CDR2 is YSYEKL. The CDR3 runs to 15 residues. The CDR3 coding sequence is TGCGCCAGCAGCCAAGAAAGGCAGGCTCCCTACGAGCAGTACTTC. It yields the protein CASSQERQAPYEQYF.

The chain carries TRBV6-4 and TRBJ1-1; D not resolved. The germline V gene encodes CDR1 MRHNA and CDR2 SNTAGT. This CDR3 comprises 13 residues. Trimming stripped 6 bases from V and 1 base from J, with 9 bases between. The CDR3, as DNA: TGTGCCAGCAGCAAGACGGAGAACACTGAAGCTTTCTTT. As protein: CASSKTENTEAFF.

The J gene is TRBJ1-2, the V gene TRBV4-1; no firm D call. The CDR3 extends over 14 amino acids. The germline V gene encodes CDR1 MGHRA and CDR2 YSYEKL. V was clipped by 0 bases and J by 2 bases, with 7 bases between them. The CDR3 DNA follows: TGCGCCAGCAGCCAAGAGGTAGTGAACTATGGCTACACCTTC. Encoded protein: CASSQEVVNYGYTF.

The sample holds a few counts of this clone. The chain has TRBV18 and TRBJ1-6; D may be TRBD1 (5 bases). The V gene's germline CDR1 is KGHSH and CDR2 LQKENI. The ends were cut back, 3 bases at V and 14 bases at J, with 14 bases in the middle. This CDR3 comprises 13 residues. CDR3 nucleotide sequence: TGTGCCAGCTCACCTCTAGCAAGGGGAGCCCTCCACTTT. Protein sequence: CASSPLARGALHF.

The chain employs TRBV5-5 and TRBJ2-7; 9 bases fit TRBD1. The CDR3 is 15 residues long. J lost 1 base, V lost 4 bases, and 6 bases had no gene match. Germline lookup yields CDR1 SGHKS and CDR2 YYEKEE (reference sequence). The CDR3: CASSRTGDPSYEQYF. Here the CDR3 DNA reads TGTGCCAGCAGCCGGACAGGGGACCCGTCCTACGAGCAGTACTTC.

In this sample, this clone turned up a few times. At one end the junction does not follow the germline gene, possibly because of a read error. The chain employs TRBV7-3 and TRBJ2-7, with 8 bases fitting TRBD1. The CDR3 is 12 amino acids. The germline V gene has CDR1 SGHTA and CDR2 FQGTGA. The CDR3, as DNA: TGCGCCAGCAGCCAAGGTGGACAGGGTCCCTACTTC. Its protein is CASSQGGQGPYF.

The chain is built from TRBV27 and TRBJ1-1; D ambiguous. This CDR3 is 13 amino acids long. CDR1 is MNHEY and CDR2 is SMNVEV in the germline V gene (reference sequence). V was clipped by 2 bases and J by 1 base, with 5 bases between them. CDR3 in amino acids: CASSLVGNTEAFF. In DNA, the CDR3 is TGTGCCAGCAGTTTAGTCGGGAACACTGAAGCTTTCTTT.

This chain joins TRBV11-2 and TRBJ2-7, with TRBD2 matching 12 bases. With 4 bases clipped from V and 0 bases from J, the junction kept 1 base outside the gene matches. Germline V gene sequence: CDR1 SGHAT, CDR2 FQNNGV. This CDR3 spans 15 amino acids. In DNA form, the CDR3 reads TGTGCCAGCAGCTGGACTAGCGGGGCCTCCTACGAGCAGTACTTC. It is translated as CASSWTSGASYEQYF. Full variable domain (remainder filled in from reference TRBV11-2 and TRBJ2-7): EAGVAQSPRYKIIEKRQSVAFWCNPISGHATLYWYQQILGQGPKLLIQFQNNGVVDDSQLPKDRFSAERLKGVDSTLKIQPAKLEDSAVYLCASSWTSGASYEQYFGPGTRLTVT.

The V and J genes are TRBV27 and TRBJ2-3; D is tentatively TRBD1 or TRBD2 (5 bases each). Germline loops: CDR1 MNHEY, CDR2 SMNVEV (reference sequence). The CDR3 has 13 amino acids. V was shortened by 3 bases and J by 6 bases, with 10 bases between the two germline ends. CDR3 loop: CASSFPWGDTQYF. For the CDR3, the DNA is TGTGCCAGCAGTTTCCCCTGGGGGGATACGCAGTATTTT.

The chain combines TRBV7-8 with TRBJ2-7; 11 bases line up with TRBD2. V gave up 5 bases and J gave up 1 base; unmatched junction bases: 4. The CDR3 runs 15 residues. The germline CDR1 and CDR2 sequences are SGHVS and FQNEAQ. The CDR3 region has the DNA TGTGCCAGCAGCCTCGGGACTAGCGGTTCCTACGAGCAGTACTTC. This encodes CASSLGTSGSYEQYF.

CDR3 protein: CASRWGAGGPVPGELFF. For the CDR3, the DNA is TGCGCCAGCAGATGGGGAGCGGGAGGGCCTGTACCCGGGGAGCTGTTTTTT. The chain carries TRBV5-1 and TRBJ2-2; 10 nucleotides agree with TRBD2. V shed 5 bases, J shed 6 bases, and the junction held 13 bases outside the gene matches. Germline assignment: CDR1 SGHRS and CDR2 YFSETQ. The CDR3 extends over 17 amino acids.

This clone was detected only once. The rearrangement joins TRBV5-1 to TRBJ2-1; D is ambiguous. This CDR3 is built from 13 residues. CDR1 SGHRS and CDR2 YFSETQ come from the germline V gene. The V gene lost 2 bases and the J gene lost 8 bases, with 11 bases spanning the gap. The CDR3 here is CASSFSLRDEQFF. CDR3 DNA sequence: TGCGCCAGCAGCTTCTCACTTCGGGATGAGCAGTTCTTC.

The chain has TRBV19 and TRBJ1-6; 7 bases are shared with TRBD1. Germline values: CDR1 LNHDA, CDR2 SQIVND (reference sequence). Trimming removed 5 bases from V and 8 bases from J; junction bases left unmatched: 6. The CDR3 is made up of 14 amino acids. The CDR3 reads CASSFGQDDSPLHF. In DNA form, the CDR3 reads TGTGCCAGTAGTTTCGGACAGGATGATTCACCCCTCCACTTT.